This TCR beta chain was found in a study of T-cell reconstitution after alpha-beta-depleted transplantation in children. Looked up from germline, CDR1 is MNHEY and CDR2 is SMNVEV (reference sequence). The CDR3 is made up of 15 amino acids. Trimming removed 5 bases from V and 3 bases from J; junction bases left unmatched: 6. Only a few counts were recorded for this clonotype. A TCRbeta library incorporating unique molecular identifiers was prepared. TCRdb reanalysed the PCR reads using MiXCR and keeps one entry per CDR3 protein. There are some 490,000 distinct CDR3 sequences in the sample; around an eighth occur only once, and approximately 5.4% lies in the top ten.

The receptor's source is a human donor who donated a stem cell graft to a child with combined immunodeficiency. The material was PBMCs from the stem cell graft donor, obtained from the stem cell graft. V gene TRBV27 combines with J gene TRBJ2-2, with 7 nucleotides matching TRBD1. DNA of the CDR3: TGTGCCAGCAGTCCCGGGACAGTGCACACCGGGGAGCTGTTTTTT. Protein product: CASSPGTVHTGELFF.